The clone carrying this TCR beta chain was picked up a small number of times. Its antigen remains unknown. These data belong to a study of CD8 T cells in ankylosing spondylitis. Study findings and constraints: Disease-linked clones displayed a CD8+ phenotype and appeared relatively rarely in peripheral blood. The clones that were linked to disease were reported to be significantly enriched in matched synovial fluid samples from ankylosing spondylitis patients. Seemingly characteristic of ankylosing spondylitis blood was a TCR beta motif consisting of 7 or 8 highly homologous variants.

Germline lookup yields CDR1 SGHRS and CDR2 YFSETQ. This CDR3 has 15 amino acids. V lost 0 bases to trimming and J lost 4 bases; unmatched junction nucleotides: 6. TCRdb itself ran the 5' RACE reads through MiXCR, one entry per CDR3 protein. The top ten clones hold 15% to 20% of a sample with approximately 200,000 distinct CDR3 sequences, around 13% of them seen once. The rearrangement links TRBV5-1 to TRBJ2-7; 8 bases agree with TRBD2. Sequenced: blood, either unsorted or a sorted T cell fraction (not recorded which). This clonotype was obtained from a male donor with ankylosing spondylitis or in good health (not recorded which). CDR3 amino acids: CASSLEGTSAYEQYF. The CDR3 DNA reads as TGCGCCAGCAGCTTGGAAGGGACTAGTGCATACGAGCAGTACTTC.